The source of this TCR beta chain is a study of blood T cell repertoires in COVID-19. The wider study: Specimens from acute and convalescent COVID-19 originated in the United States, Italy and Spain. PBMCs, B-cell-depleted T cells, or T cells were the source of the cDNA or gDNA that made up the material.

Repertoires were generated with immunoSEQ multiplex PCR, while TCRdb's copy carries only in-frame clones and drops some. Of around 68,000 clones listed, 80% to 90% are singletons. Trimming cost V 6 bases and J 6 bases, with 9 bases left between them. The CDR3 sequence is 12 residues long. Material for sequencing was peripheral blood. The sequence was collected from a human donor in a cohort sampled during active COVID-19. The V call is TRBV12-3 or TRBV12-4, the J call TRBJ1-5, with a possible D match to TRBD1 (6 bases). The CDR3: CASSSGVQPQHF. The CDR3 DNA is TGTGCCAGCAGCTCAGGGGTTCAGCCCCAGCATTTT.